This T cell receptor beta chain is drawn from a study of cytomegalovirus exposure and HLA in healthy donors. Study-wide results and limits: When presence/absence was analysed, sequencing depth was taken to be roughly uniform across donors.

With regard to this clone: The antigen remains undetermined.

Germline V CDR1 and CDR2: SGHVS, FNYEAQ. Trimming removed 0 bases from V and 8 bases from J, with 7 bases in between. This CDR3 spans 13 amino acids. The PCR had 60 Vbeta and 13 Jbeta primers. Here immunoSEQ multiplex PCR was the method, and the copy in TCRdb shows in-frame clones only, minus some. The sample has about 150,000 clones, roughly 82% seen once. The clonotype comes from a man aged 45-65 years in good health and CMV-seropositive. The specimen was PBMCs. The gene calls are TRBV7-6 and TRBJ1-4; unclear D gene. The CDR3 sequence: CASSLASGEKLFF. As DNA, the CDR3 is TGTGCCAGCAGCTTAGCATCGGGAGAAAAACTGTTTTTT.